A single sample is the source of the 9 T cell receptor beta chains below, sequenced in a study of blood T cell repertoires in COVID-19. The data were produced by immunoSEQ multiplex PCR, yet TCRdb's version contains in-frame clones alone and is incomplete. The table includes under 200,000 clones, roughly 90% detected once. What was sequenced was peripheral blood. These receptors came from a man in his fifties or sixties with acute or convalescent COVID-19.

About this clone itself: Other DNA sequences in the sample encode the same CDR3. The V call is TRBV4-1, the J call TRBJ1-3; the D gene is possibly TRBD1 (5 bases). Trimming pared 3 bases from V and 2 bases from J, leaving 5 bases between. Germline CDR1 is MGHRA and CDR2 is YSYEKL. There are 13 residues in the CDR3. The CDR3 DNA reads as TGCGCCAGCAGCCAGGGGCCTGGAAACACCATATATTTT. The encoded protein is CASSQGPGNTIYF.

CDR3 coding DNA: TGTGCCAGCAGTTTGATAGGACAGGGAAACAATTCACCCCTCCACTTT. Protein: CASSLIGQGNNSPLHF. This chain joins TRBV28 and TRBJ1-6; 8 nucleotides agree with TRBD1. Germline-derived CDR1 and CDR2 are MDHEN and SYDVKM. After removal of 3 bases from V and 7 bases from J, the junction contained 8 bases not matched to a gene. The CDR3 runs 16 residues.

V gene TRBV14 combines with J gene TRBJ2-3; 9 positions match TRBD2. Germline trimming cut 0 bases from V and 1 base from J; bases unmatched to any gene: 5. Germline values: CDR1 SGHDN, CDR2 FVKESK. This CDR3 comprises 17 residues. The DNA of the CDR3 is TGTGCCAGCAGCCAAGATCGCCGGACTAGCGGCACAGATACGCAGTATTTT. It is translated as CASSQDRRTSGTDTQYF.

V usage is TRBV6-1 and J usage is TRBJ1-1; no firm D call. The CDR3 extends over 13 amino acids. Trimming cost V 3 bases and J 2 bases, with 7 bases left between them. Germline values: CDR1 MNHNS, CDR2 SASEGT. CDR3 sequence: CASSDPINTEAFF. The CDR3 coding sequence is TGTGCCAGCAGTGACCCTATCAACACTGAAGCTTTCTTT.

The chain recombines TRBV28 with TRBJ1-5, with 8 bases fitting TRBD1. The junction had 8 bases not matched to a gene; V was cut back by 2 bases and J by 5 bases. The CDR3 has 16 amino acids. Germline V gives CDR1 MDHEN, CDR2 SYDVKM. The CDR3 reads CASSLLDRAIHQPQHF. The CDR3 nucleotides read TGTGCCAGCAGTTTACTGGACAGGGCGATACATCAGCCCCAGCATTTT.

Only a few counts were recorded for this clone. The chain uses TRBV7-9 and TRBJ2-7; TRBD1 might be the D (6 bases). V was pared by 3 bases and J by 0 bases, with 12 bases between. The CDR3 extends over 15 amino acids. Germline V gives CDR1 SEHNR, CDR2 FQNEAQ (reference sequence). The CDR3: CASSLGTPSSYEQYV. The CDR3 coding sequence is TGTGCCAGCAGCTTGGGGACACCAAGCTCCTACGAGCAGTACGTC.

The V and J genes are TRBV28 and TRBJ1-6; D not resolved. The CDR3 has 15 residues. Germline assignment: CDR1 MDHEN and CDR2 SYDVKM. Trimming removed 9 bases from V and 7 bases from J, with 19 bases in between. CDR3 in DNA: TGTGCCAGTTACCTTGGAGGGTTCCTAAATTCACCCCTCCACTTT. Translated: CASYLGGFLNSPLHF.

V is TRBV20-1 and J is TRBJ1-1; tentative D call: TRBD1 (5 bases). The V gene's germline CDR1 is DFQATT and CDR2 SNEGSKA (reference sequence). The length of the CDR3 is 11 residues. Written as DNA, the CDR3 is TGCACGATAGTGGGGGGCACTGAAGCTTTCTTT. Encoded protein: CTIVGGTEAFF.

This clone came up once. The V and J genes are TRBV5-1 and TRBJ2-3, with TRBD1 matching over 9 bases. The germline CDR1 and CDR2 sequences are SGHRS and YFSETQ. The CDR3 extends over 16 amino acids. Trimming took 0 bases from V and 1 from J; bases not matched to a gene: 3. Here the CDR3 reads CASSLGQGGGTDTQYF. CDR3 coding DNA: TGCGCCAGCAGCTTGGGACAGGGGGGTGGCACAGATACGCAGTATTTT.